Included here is one T cell receptor beta chain sequence, with context. In the authors' methods: Reference gene primer amplification gave estimated nucleated cell counts. The table came from immunoSEQ multiplex PCR; TCRdb's copy has only in-frame clones and leaves some out. D and trimming come from the DNA, and the V and J calls and clone size come from that table. The sample holds some 150,000 clones, 85% to 90% seen once. These data come from a study of blood T cell repertoires in COVID-19. On the study more broadly: Researchers got acute and convalescent COVID-19 samples from the United States, Italy and Spain. PBMCs, B-cell-depleted T cells, or T cells provided the cDNA or gDNA that made up the material.

This receptor was taken from a man aged 50-60 years who had recovered from COVID-19. The source material was peripheral blood.

CDR3 residues: CASSYSYLPGELFF. The DNA of the CDR3 is TGTGCCAGCAGCTATTCTTACTTGCCCGGGGAGCTGTTTTTT. This chain uses TRBV7-9 with TRBJ2-2, with D unclear. Germline V lookup: CDR1 SEHNR, CDR2 FQNEAQ (reference sequence). V lost 4 bases, J lost 6 bases, and 12 bases lay in between. The CDR3 runs to 14 residues.